This T cell receptor beta chain was identified in a study of beta chain features in type 1 diabetes. Study-wide context: The samples had more than 95 million sorted cells examined in all. Regarding the study as a whole: Using cDNA template may skew counts toward highly expressing activated cells. Among all four CD4+ subsets, Type 1 diabetes patients had TCRB CDR3s that were moderately but significantly shorter. PCR could preferentially amplify shorter templates, alike in patients and controls.

CDR1 is MNHEY and CDR2 is SVGAGI in the germline V gene. The CDR3 loop spans 15 amino acids. The V and J ends lost 2 bases and 7 bases respectively, with 14 bases between them. Expressed TCRB transcripts were sequenced after all isolated RNA was converted to cDNA. Naive, central memory and regulatory T cell samples came to a mean of around 3.5 million reads. The repertoire was sequenced with immunoSEQ multiplex PCR; TCRdb's copy has only in-frame clones and lacks some. The table shows about 280,000 clones, with over 14% occurring only once. In regard to this clone: The antigen is not known.

This sequence originates from a man between 18 and 29 years old with type 1 diabetes. The sequenced material came from naive CD4+ T cells from blood. The chain links TRBV6-5 to TRBJ2-2, with D possibly being TRBD1 (5 bases). The CDR3: CASSYVGAPFGELFF. The CDR3 DNA reads as TGTGCCAGCAGTTACGTTGGGGCGCCGTTCGGGGAGCTGTTTTTT.